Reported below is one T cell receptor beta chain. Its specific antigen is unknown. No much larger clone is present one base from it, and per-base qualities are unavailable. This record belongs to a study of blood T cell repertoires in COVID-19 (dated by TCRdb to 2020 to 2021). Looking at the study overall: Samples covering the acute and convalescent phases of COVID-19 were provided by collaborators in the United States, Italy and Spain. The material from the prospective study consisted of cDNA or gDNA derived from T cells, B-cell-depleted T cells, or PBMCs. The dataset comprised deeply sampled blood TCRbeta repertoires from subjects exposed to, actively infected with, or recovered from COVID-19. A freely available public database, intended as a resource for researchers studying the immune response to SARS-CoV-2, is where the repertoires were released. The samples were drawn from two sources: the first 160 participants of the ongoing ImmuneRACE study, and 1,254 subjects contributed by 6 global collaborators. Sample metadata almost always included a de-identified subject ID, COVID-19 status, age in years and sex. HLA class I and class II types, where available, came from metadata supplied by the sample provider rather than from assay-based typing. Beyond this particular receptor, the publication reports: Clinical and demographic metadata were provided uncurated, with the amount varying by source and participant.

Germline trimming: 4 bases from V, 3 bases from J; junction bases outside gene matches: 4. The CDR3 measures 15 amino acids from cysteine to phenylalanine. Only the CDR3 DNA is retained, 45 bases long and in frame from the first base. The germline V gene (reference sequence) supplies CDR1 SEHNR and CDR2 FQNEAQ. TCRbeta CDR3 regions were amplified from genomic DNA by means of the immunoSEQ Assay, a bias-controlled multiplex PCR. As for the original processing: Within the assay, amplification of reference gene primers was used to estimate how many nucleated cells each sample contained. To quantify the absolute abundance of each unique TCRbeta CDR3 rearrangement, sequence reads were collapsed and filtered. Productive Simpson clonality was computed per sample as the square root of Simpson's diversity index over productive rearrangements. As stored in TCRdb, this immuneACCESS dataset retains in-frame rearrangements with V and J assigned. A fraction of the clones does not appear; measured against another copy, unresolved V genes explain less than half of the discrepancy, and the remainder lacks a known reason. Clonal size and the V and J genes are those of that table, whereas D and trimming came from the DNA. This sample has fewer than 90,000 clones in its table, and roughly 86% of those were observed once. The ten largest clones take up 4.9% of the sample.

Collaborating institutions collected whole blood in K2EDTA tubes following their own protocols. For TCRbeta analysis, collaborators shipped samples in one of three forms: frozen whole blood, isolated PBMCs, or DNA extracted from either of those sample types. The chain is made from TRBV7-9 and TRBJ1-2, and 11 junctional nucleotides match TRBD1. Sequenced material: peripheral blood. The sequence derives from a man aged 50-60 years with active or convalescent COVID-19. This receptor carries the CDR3 CASSWGTGGDYGYTF. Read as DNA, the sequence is TGTGCCAGCAGCTGGGGGACAGGGGGTGACTATGGCTACACCTTC.